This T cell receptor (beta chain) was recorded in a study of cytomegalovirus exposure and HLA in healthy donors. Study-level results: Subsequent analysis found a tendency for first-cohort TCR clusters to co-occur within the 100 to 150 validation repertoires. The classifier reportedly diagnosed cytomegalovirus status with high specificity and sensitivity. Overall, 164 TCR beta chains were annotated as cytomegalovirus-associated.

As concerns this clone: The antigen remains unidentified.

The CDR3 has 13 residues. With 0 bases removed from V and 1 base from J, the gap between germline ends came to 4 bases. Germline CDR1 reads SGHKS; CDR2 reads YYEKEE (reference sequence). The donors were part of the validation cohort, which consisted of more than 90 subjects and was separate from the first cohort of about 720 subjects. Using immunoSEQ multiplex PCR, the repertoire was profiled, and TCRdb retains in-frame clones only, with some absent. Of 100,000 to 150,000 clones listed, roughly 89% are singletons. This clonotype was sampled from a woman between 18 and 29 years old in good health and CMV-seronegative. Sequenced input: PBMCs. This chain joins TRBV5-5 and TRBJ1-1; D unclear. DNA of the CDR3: TGTGCCAGCAGCTTGGCCAGGAACACTGAAGCTTTCTTT. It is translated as CASSLARNTEAFF.